The 27 T cell receptor beta chains reported below all come from one sample, sequenced in a study of immune evolution from preneoplasia to lung adenocarcinoma. Sequencing used immunoSEQ multiplex PCR; TCRdb keeps in-frame clones, though not all of them. Among some 10,000 clones listed, roughly 80% were seen once. Sequenced sample: FFPE minimally invasive lung adenocarcinoma tissue. Receptor source: a donor older than 65 with lung adenocarcinoma.

This chain uses TRBV4-1 with TRBJ2-3, with 8 bases aligning to TRBD2. This CDR3 region has 15 residues. V lost 4 bases and J lost 6; bases outside the gene matches: 9. Per germline, CDR1 MGHRA and CDR2 YSYEKL. The CDR3 sequence is CASSPFGGGQDTQYF. CDR3 in DNA: TGCGCCAGCAGCCCGTTCGGCGGGGGGCAGGATACGCAGTATTTT.

The gene calls are TRBV7-3 and TRBJ1-2; D may be TRBD1 (6 bases). Germline CDR1 is SGHTA and CDR2 is FQGTGA. The CDR3 is 13 residues long. The V end was cut by 2 bases, the J end by 5 bases, with 9 bases between. CDR3 DNA: TGTGCCAGCAGCTTAGAGGGGGGTTATGGCTACACCTTC. It specifies CASSLEGGYGYTF.

The genes are TRBV20-1 and TRBJ2-5, with no clear D. Germline V gives CDR1 DFQATT, CDR2 SNEGSKA (reference sequence). The CDR3 length is 10 residues. Trimming removed 3 bases from V and 5 bases from J, with 4 bases in between. The CDR3 loop reads CSASSETQYF. CDR3 sequence (DNA): TGCAGTGCTAGTAGCGAGACCCAGTACTTC.

The chain is built from TRBV7-2 and TRBJ2-1; D perhaps matches TRBD1 (5 bases). CDR1 is SGHTA, CDR2 FQGNSA, per germline. V shed 5 bases and J shed 0 bases, with 14 bases lying between them. The CDR3 is made up of 16 amino acids. DNA of the CDR3: TGTGCCAGCAGCCCTTGGGCAAGGGGCTCCTACAATGAGCAGTTCTTC. Translating gives CASSPWARGSYNEQFF. The full variable domain, in which reference TRBV7-2 and TRBJ2-1 provide the parts outside the CDR3, is GAGVSQSPSNKVTEKGKDVELRCDPISGHTALYWYRQSLGQGLEFLIYFQGNSAPDKSGLPSDRFSAERTGGSVSTLTIQRTQQEDSAVYLCASSPWARGSYNEQFFGPGTRLTVL.

This clone was observed a few times. V gene TRBV7-9 combines with J gene TRBJ2-5; D uncertain. The CDR3 is 14 residues long. Germline V gene sequence: CDR1 SEHNR, CDR2 FQNEAQ (reference sequence). V was pared by 5 bases and J by 4 bases, with 14 bases between. The CDR3 DNA sequence: TGTGCCAGCAGCCTCGGTGTAGGTCGAGAGACCCAGTACTTC. The encoded protein is CASSLGVGRETQYF.

This clone was recorded only once. The chain uses TRBV18 and TRBJ1-3; D not certain. CDR3 length equals 12 residues. Germline V CDR1 and CDR2: KGHSH, LQKENI. Trimming removed 3 bases at V and 4 bases at J, with 4 bases between. The CDR3 DNA reads as TGTGCCAGCTCACCCGAAGGAAACACCATATATTTT. Amino acids: CASSPEGNTIYF.

The genes are TRBV11-2 and TRBJ2-3; 11 nucleotides align to TRBD2. Germline lookup yields CDR1 SGHAT and CDR2 FQNNGV. This CDR3 contains 20 residues. The V and J ends lost 0 bases and 0 bases, in that order; junction bases with no gene match: 11. The CDR3 reads CASSLDQGLAGGTSTDTQYF. CDR3 sequence (DNA): TGTGCCAGCAGCTTAGATCAGGGCCTAGCGGGAGGTACTAGCACAGATACGCAGTATTTT. Full variable domain (outside the CDR3, taken from reference TRBV11-2 and TRBJ2-3): EAGVAQSPRYKIIEKRQSVAFWCNPISGHATLYWYQQILGQGPKLLIQFQNNGVVDDSQLPKDRFSAERLKGVDSTLKIQPAKLEDSAVYLCASSLDQGLAGGTSTDTQYFGPGTRLTVL.

The V gene is TRBV6-6, the J gene TRBJ1-1; a weak D match, TRBD1 (5 bases). Germline loops: CDR1 MNHNY, CDR2 SVGAGI (reference sequence). This CDR3 contains 15 residues. The V and J ends lost 0 bases and 1 base respectively, with 9 bases between them. The CDR3 nucleotides read TGTGCCAGCAGTTACTCGGGACTCGGGAACACTGAAGCTTTCTTT. Protein product: CASSYSGLGNTEAFF.

The chain recombines TRBV13 with TRBJ1-1; possible D gene TRBD1, 6 bases. The CDR3 is 16 residues long. Germline lookup yields CDR1 PRHDT and CDR2 FYEKMQ (reference sequence). Trimming shortened V by 8 bases and J by 4 bases, and 23 bases separated the two germline ends. This CDR3 is CASSQRGASAVTEAFF. CDR3 nucleotides: TGTGCCAGCTCCCAAAGGGGGGCATCTGCGGTCACTGAAGCTTTCTTT.

The chain uses TRBV6-1 and TRBJ1-2, with D uncertain. The CDR3 extends over 12 amino acids. CDR1 MNHNS and CDR2 SASEGT come from the germline V gene. V shed 1 base and J shed 8 bases, with 8 bases lying between them. This CDR3 reads CASSEGLGGYTF. The CDR3 DNA sequence: TGTGCCAGCAGTGAAGGTCTCGGGGGCTACACCTTC.

This clone was observed a handful of times. The chain joins TRBV5-4 to TRBJ1-5, with TRBD1 identical over 9 bases. V shed 5 bases, J shed 6 bases, and the junction held 6 bases outside the gene matches. Per the germline V gene, CDR1 is SGHNT and CDR2 is YYREEE (reference sequence). CDR3 length equals 14 residues. The CDR3 reads CASSRDREVQPQHF. The DNA of the CDR3 is TGTGCCAGCAGTCGGGACAGGGAGGTTCAGCCCCAGCATTTT.

This chain links TRBV11-2 with TRBJ2-5, with 11 bases lining up with TRBD2. CDR1 SGHAT and CDR2 FQNNGV come from the germline V gene. Trimming removed 4 bases from V and 5 bases from J; junction bases left unmatched: 9. This CDR3 has 16 amino acids. CDR3 nucleotides: TGTGCCAGCAGCTCCTATAGCGGGAGGGCCGTGGAGACCCAGTACTTC. Amino acids: CASSSYSGRAVETQYF.

The chain couples TRBV6-5 to TRBJ1-2; D is possibly TRBD1 (6 bases). The CDR3 loop spans 15 amino acids. The germline gives CDR1 MNHEY, CDR2 SVGAGI. Trimming cost V 5 bases and J 8 bases, with 21 bases left between them. The CDR3 loop reads CASSRSGTTKGGYTF. CDR3 nucleotide sequence: TGTGCCAGCAGTCGATCAGGGACAACCAAGGGAGGCTACACCTTC.

The V and J genes are TRBV10-1 and TRBJ2-7; TRBD2 matches 13 bases. This CDR3 has 14 residues. J was trimmed by 6 bases and V by 4 bases; bases with no gene match: 3. Germline V gives CDR1 WNHNN, CDR2 SYGVQD (reference sequence). Written as DNA, the CDR3 is TGCGCCAGCAGTGCGGGACTAGCGGGAAGCGAGCAGTACTTC. It specifies CASSAGLAGSEQYF.

This clone was seen only once. The chain recombines TRBV28 with TRBJ2-2, with 12 bases aligning to TRBD2. Germline V lookup: CDR1 MDHEN, CDR2 SYDVKM. The J segment lost 3 bases and the V segment lost 9 bases, leaving 5 bases of the junction unmatched. The CDR3 length is 15 residues. The DNA of the CDR3 is TGTGCCAGTACGACTAGCGGGAGATACACCGGGGAGCTGTTTTTT. Translation gives CASTTSGRYTGELFF.

The table lists this clone with a count of one. V is TRBV14 and J is TRBJ2-5; D may be TRBD1 (5 bases). The germline V gene has CDR1 SGHDN and CDR2 FVKESK. V gave up 0 bases and J gave up 2 bases, with 10 bases separating them. The CDR3 is made up of 15 amino acids. The CDR3 DNA follows: TGTGCCAGCAGCCAAGATATGGGGCAGCAAGAGACCCAGTACTTC. Protein: CASSQDMGQQETQYF.

This sequence joins TRBV7-2 and TRBJ2-7, with D tentatively TRBD1 or TRBD2 (6 bases each). The CDR3 contains 16 residues. Between the trimmed V and J ends, which lost 4 bases and 6 bases, there was a span of 22 bases. CDR1 and CDR2 (germline): SGHTA, FQGNSA. This CDR3 is CASSSEMDMRGAEQYF. For the CDR3, the DNA is TGTGCCAGCAGCTCTGAAATGGACATGAGGGGGGCCGAGCAGTACTTC.

The chain recombines TRBV5-1 with TRBJ2-5; no firm D call. Germline V gene data show CDR1 as SGHRS and CDR2 as YFSETQ. The CDR3 extends over 14 amino acids. Trimming took off 8 bases at V and 5 bases at J, with 19 bases between the two ends. The CDR3 DNA is TGCGCCAGTGGCCGTGGGGTCGACCGGGAGACCCAGTACTTC. Translation: CASGRGVDRETQYF.

The chain has TRBV30 and TRBJ1-6; D ambiguous. This CDR3 region has 14 residues. Looked up from germline, CDR1 is GTSNPN and CDR2 is SVGIG (reference sequence). V gave up 3 bases and J gave up 6 bases, with 12 bases separating them. The CDR3 DNA sequence: TGTGCCTGGAGAACGCGGGTTATTAATTCACCCCTCCACTTT. Its protein is CAWRTRVINSPLHF.

V and J are TRBV9 and TRBJ1-4; D might be TRBD1 (6 bases). The V and J ends lost 5 bases and 10 bases respectively, with 15 bases between them. The CDR3 covers 13 residues. Germline values: CDR1 SGDLS, CDR2 YYNGEE. The DNA for the CDR3 is TGTGCCAGCAGTGCCCGGGAGGGGGGAAAACTGTTTTTT. It codes for CASSAREGGKLFF.

The chain links TRBV5-1 to TRBJ2-3; D is unresolved. The CDR3 consists of 16 residues. CDR1 and CDR2 (germline): SGHRS, YFSETQ. With 7 bases removed from V and 5 bases from J, the gap between germline ends came to 23 bases. Here the CDR3 DNA reads TGCGCCAGCCAAGAAGACTGGGAAGGCCTGCGAGATACGCAGTATTTT. It specifies CASQEDWEGLRDTQYF.

CDR3 amino acids: CASSRSGIGRTDTQYF. As DNA, the CDR3 is TGTGCCAGCAGCCGGAGCGGGATAGGGCGCACAGATACGCAGTATTTT. The J gene is TRBJ2-3, the V gene TRBV7-9; 7 bases are a match to TRBD2. J gave up 1 base and V 5 bases, and 9 bases lay outside the gene matches. The length of the CDR3 is 16 residues. Germline CDR1 reads SEHNR; CDR2 reads FQNEAQ (reference sequence).

The chain couples TRBV9 to TRBJ1-2, with no clear D. CDR1 is SGDLS, CDR2 YYNGEE, per germline. V shed 6 bases and J shed 3 bases, with 9 bases lying between them. The CDR3 is made up of 12 amino acids. The CDR3 nucleotides are TGTGCCAGCAAGGGCTCCGACTATGGCTACACCTTC. It translates to CASKGSDYGYTF.

This clone was detected a few times. This chain links TRBV7-9 with TRBJ2-7, with unresolved D. V was clipped by 1 base and J by 3 bases, with 4 bases between them. The CDR3 covers 12 residues. Germline V gene data show CDR1 as SEHNR and CDR2 as FQNEAQ (reference sequence). This CDR3 reads CASSLESYEQYF. The DNA for the CDR3 is TGTGCCAGCAGCTTAGAGAGCTACGAGCAGTACTTC.

The chain joins TRBV6-5 to TRBJ1-1; D call uncertain. The germline V and J ends were trimmed by 7 bases and 7 bases, with 16 bases remaining between them. The CDR3 sequence is 13 residues long. Germline V CDR1 and CDR2: MNHEY, SVGAGI. CDR3 sequence (DNA): TGTGCCAGCACGATACCGGGATCGAGTGAAGCTTTCTTT. It translates to CASTIPGSSEAFF.

The V and J genes are TRBV9 and TRBJ2-7, with 12 bases that match TRBD1. The length of the CDR3 is 15 residues. Germline V gene data show CDR1 as SGDLS and CDR2 as YYNGEE. The V segment lost 0 bases and the J segment 6 bases; nucleotides outside the gene matches: 4. The CDR3 reads CASSVVGTGGAEQYF. The DNA of the CDR3 is TGTGCCAGCAGCGTAGTTGGGACAGGGGGCGCCGAGCAGTACTTC.

The chain is built from TRBV28 and TRBJ2-7, with D uncertain. The CDR3 extends over 11 amino acids. Trimming pared 6 bases from V and 2 bases from J, leaving 5 bases between. From germline, CDR1 is MDHEN and CDR2 SYDVKM. The DNA of the CDR3 is TGTGCCAGCAGGCAGACCTACGAGCAGTACTTC. Protein sequence: CASRQTYEQYF.